This T cell receptor (beta chain) was recorded in a study of identical twins. Template switching added a universal primer site; cDNA carried unique molecular identifiers. TCRdb reprocessed the 5' RACE reads with MiXCR, giving one entry per CDR3 protein. Among 240,000 or so distinct CDR3 sequences listed, roughly 13% were seen once. Study findings and constraints: Cord blood's abundant beta clonotypes had fewer insertions, unlike memory repertoires. Alpha sequences that were out-of-frame and twin-shared showed an excess of low generation probability.

The V end lost 6 bases, the J end lost 6 bases, and 20 bases lay between the germline ends. This CDR3 is 15 amino acids long. Germline V gene lookup returns CDR1 DFQATT and CDR2 SNEGSKA (reference sequence). This clonotype has at least ten counts. Its matching antigen is unknown. The same specimen was also included in a second study, on yellow fever vaccine responses in identical twins. That source notes: Twins' T cell vaccine responses reportedly looked partly convergent, partly personalized.

The V call is TRBV20-1, the J call TRBJ2-2; perhaps D is TRBD1 or TRBD2 (6 bases each). The sequencing input was memory (CD45RO+) T cells sorted from blood. This sequence originates from a woman under 30 in good health. CDR3 amino acids: CSAPRVAGDSGELFF. The CDR3 nucleotides are TGCAGTGCCCCCCGGGTTGCAGGGGACTCCGGGGAGCTGTTTTTT.